The next 17 T cell receptor beta chains were all read from a single sample in a study of spatial heterogeneity in lung cancer. TCRdb reanalysed the 5' RACE reads using MiXCR and keeps one entry per CDR3 protein. The table lists approximately 82,000 distinct CDR3 sequences, around 13% of them singletons. Time point denoted: sample taken at primary tumor resection. TCRs were sequenced from unsorted whole RNA of tumor, nontumor lung or PBMC. The starting material was PBMCs, obtained at surgery. The receptor set was obtained from a male donor with early-stage non-small cell lung cancer.

This clonotype was detected a few times. The genes are TRBV10-3 and TRBJ1-1, with a possible D match to TRBD1 (5 bases). The CDR3 is 12 residues long. V dropped 11 bases and J dropped 5 bases, with 15 bases sitting between them. Germline CDR1 and CDR2: ENHRY and SYGVKD. The CDR3 DNA follows: TGTGCCGCCGCCAGGGAGGGAACTGAAGCTTTCTTT. Its protein product is CAAAREGTEAFF.

This clonotype was seen a few times. V is TRBV7-3 and J is TRBJ2-5, with 8 bases fitting TRBD1. Trimming took 1 base from V and 2 from J; bases not matched to a gene: 3. The CDR3 contains 15 residues. Germline V gives CDR1 SGHTA, CDR2 FQGTGA. CDR3 bases: TGTGCCAGCAGCTTAAACAGGGGGGAGCAAGAGACCCAGTACTTC. It yields the protein CASSLNRGEQETQYF. Full variable domain (rest looked up from reference TRBV7-3 and TRBJ2-5): GAGVSQTPSNKVTEKGKYVELRCDPISGHTALYWYRQSLGQGPEFLIYFQGTGAADDSGLPNDRFFAVRPEGSVSTLKIQRTERGDSAVYLCASSLNRGEQETQYFGPGTRLLVL.

The chain links TRBV7-6 to TRBJ2-7; D remains unclear. Trimming took off 5 bases at V and 0 bases at J, with 14 bases between the two ends. CDR1 is SGHVS and CDR2 is FNYEAQ in the germline V gene. CDR3 size: 15 residues. The CDR3 DNA reads as TGTGCCAGCAGCCCCCGAGTATCGAGCTCCTACGAGCAGTACTTC. This translates into CASSPRVSSSYEQYF. Together with reference TRBV7-6 and TRBJ2-7, the CDR3 gives the full variable domain: GAGVSQSPRYKVTKRGQDVALRCDPISGHVSLYWYRQALGQGPEFLTYFNYEAQQDKSGLPNDRFSAERPEGSISTLTIQRTEQRDSAMYRCASSPRVSSSYEQYFGPGTRLTVT.

This chain links TRBV7-9 with TRBJ2-7, with a weak D call TRBD2 (5 bases). The length of the CDR3 is 15 residues. Trimming removed 5 bases from V and 2 bases from J, with 16 bases in between. Germline CDR1 SEHNR, CDR2 FQNEAQ (reference sequence). Here the CDR3 reads CASSPAGGLPYEQYF. The CDR3 DNA reads TGTGCCAGCAGCCCCGCTGGAGGTCTACCCTACGAGCAGTACTTC.

This clonotype was counted many times. This chain links TRBV25-1 with TRBJ2-2; possibly TRBD1 for D (5 bases). The germline CDR1 and CDR2 sequences are MGHDK and SYGVNS. This CDR3 is built from 14 residues. V shed 3 bases and J shed 7 bases, with 12 bases lying between them. This CDR3 is CASSDFLGLGELFF. CDR3 coding DNA: TGTGCCAGCAGTGATTTTCTGGGGCTCGGGGAGCTGTTTTTT. Filled out from reference TRBV25-1 and TRBJ2-2, the complete variable domain reads EADIYQTPRYLVIGTGKKITLECSQTMGHDKMYWYQQDPGMELHLIHYSYGVNSTEKGDLSSESTVSRIRTEHFPLTLESARPSHTSQYLCASSDFLGLGELFFGEGSRLTVL.

J is TRBJ2-5 and V is TRBV5-4; perhaps TRBD1 as D (5 bases). The CDR3 has 14 residues. V lost 0 bases and J 5 bases, leaving 11 bases between the germline ends. Per germline, CDR1 SGHNT and CDR2 YYREEE (reference sequence). The CDR3 region is CASSLGPGLETQYF. The DNA of the CDR3 is TGTGCCAGCAGCTTGGGCCCAGGGCTGGAGACCCAGTACTTC.

This clonotype has ten or more counts. This chain connects TRBV6-5 to TRBJ2-1; 10 positions match TRBD1. CDR3 size: 12 residues. Germline V CDR1 and CDR2: MNHEY, SVGAGI. V was pared by 6 bases and J by 11 bases, with 4 bases of the junction left unmatched. CDR3 sequence: CASRGQGEKQFF. CDR3 coding DNA: TGTGCCAGCAGAGGACAGGGGGAAAAGCAGTTCTTC.

V usage is TRBV20-1 and J usage is TRBJ1-3; no definite D call. The ends were cut back, 6 bases at V and 0 bases at J, with 9 bases in the middle. The germline V gene has CDR1 DFQATT and CDR2 SNEGSKA (reference sequence). The CDR3 loop spans 13 amino acids. CDR3 DNA: TGCAGTGCCCCTGGTATCTCTGGAAACACCATATATTTT. Its protein product is CSAPGISGNTIYF.

As concerns this clonotype: One end of the junction does not line up with germline, which may come from a read error. The rearrangement uses TRBV20-1 and TRBJ1-1; 7 bases match TRBD1. Germline V CDR1 and CDR2: DFQATT, SNEGSKA (reference sequence). CDR3 size: 15 residues. The CDR3 region has the DNA TGCAGTACTAGAGCGTTACAGGGGTCGAACACTGAAGCTTTCTTT. Amino acids: CSTRALQGSNTEAFF.

This clonotype turned up a few times. This chain links TRBV20-1 with TRBJ2-3, with D possibly being TRBD2 (6 bases). V lost 4 bases and J lost 6, with 14 bases in between. Germline V gives CDR1 DFQATT, CDR2 SNEGSKA (reference sequence). The CDR3 is made up of 13 amino acids. The DNA for the CDR3 is TGCAGTGCTACGGACTGGAGGGAGGATACGCAGTATTTT. This codes for CSATDWREDTQYF.

The CDR3 here is CSAAQGAQYEQYF. CDR3 bases: TGCAGTGCTGCTCAGGGGGCTCAGTACGAGCAGTACTTC. The chain recombines TRBV20-1 with TRBJ2-7; 8 nucleotides agree with TRBD1. After removal of 5 bases from V and 4 bases from J, the junction contained 7 bases not matched to a gene. Germline V gives CDR1 DFQATT, CDR2 SNEGSKA (reference sequence). The CDR3 sequence is 13 residues long.

This clonotype has ten or more counts. The J gene is TRBJ1-1, the V gene TRBV3-1, with D perhaps TRBD1 (6 bases). The CDR3 has 16 amino acids. The germline V gene has CDR1 LGHDT and CDR2 YNNKEL (reference sequence). V lost 3 bases, J lost 2 bases, and 16 bases lay in between. CDR3 nucleotide sequence: TGTGCCAGCAGCCAGTTGGGGGGGACACTAAACACTGAAGCTTTCTTT. Translated: CASSQLGGTLNTEAFF.

This clonotype was counted only a few times. The gene calls are TRBV7-2 and TRBJ1-1; possibly TRBD1 for D (6 bases). CDR1 and CDR2 (germline): SGHTA, FQGNSA. The V end was cut by 5 bases, the J end by 1 base, with 14 bases between. This CDR3 is 15 amino acids long. CDR3 nucleotide sequence: TGTGCCAGCAGCCCAGTGGGGGGCCGGAACACTGAAGCTTTCTTT. Protein sequence: CASSPVGGRNTEAFF.

This clonotype was counted only a few times. This chain uses TRBV20-1 with TRBJ1-1; 10 bases agree with TRBD1. The CDR3 covers 18 residues. Germline V CDR1 and CDR2: DFQATT, SNEGSKA (reference sequence). V lost 2 bases, J lost 1 base, and 13 bases stayed unmatched. The CDR3 region is CSARPDRGKVSGNTEAFF. The DNA of the CDR3 is TGCAGTGCTAGACCGGACAGGGGGAAGGTATCAGGGAACACTGAAGCTTTCTTT.

The V call is TRBV7-9, the J call TRBJ2-2; TRBD2 matches 8 bases. The CDR3 covers 15 residues. Germline lookup yields CDR1 SEHNR and CDR2 FQNEAQ (reference sequence). Trimming removed 3 bases from V and 2 bases from J; junction bases left unmatched: 2. CDR3 loop: CASSLRGDNTGELFF. Written as DNA, the CDR3 is TGTGCCAGCAGCTTGCGGGGGGATAACACCGGGGAGCTGTTTTTT.

This clonotype was seen only once. CDR3 protein: CASSAIPGQGRYEQFF. DNA of the CDR3: TGTGCCAGCAGCGCAATACCGGGACAGGGGAGGTATGAGCAGTTCTTC. The gene calls are TRBV11-2 and TRBJ2-1; 10 nucleotides line up with TRBD1. The ends lost 5 bases at V and 8 bases at J; junction bases unmatched: 12. CDR1 and CDR2 (germline): SGHAT, FQNNGV. The CDR3 spans 16 residues.

This clonotype was counted a few times. J is TRBJ2-1 and V is TRBV6-5; the match to TRBD2 covers 8 bases. Germline CDR1 reads MNHEY; CDR2 reads SVGAGI. This CDR3 spans 13 amino acids. With V trimmed by 8 bases and J by 8 bases, 8 bases remained unmatched. CDR3 in DNA: TGTGCCAGCGGGCGGGGGGCCGGGGATGAGCAGTTCTTC. Encoded protein: CASGRGAGDEQFF.